This note documents a single T cell receptor (beta chain) sequence. This clonotype has a count of ten or more. Its antigen has not been determined. The record has no base qualities; no much larger clone is one base away. The TCR beta CDR3 regions were amplified from the RNA transcripts. The TCR CDR3 was subjected to a first round of RT-PCR using the HTBI primer set and the Qiagen OneStep RT-PCR kit. Libraries were constructed in a second round of multiplex PCR, after which size selection and purification were performed. Libraries were sequenced paired-end with 100 bp reads on an Illumina HiSeq2000. In the source study's methods: SOAPnuke was used to process the raw data, with reads discarded if the reads contained adapters or uncalled bases, had a mean Phred below 15, or lacked an exact constant-primer or identifier match. COPE v1.2.5 was used to merge high-quality paired reads, and clonotypes were defined as unique nucleotide sequences. MiTCR v1.1 was used to align clonotypes to the IMGT TRBV, TRBD and TRBJ reference segments. The analysis was restricted to V-J combinations with a frequency above 0.0001, which together covered just over 99% of the repertoires. The TCS score was defined as F50 (clonal expansion) divided by E x V (chaos), with BLOSUM62-based TCRdist calculated between CDR3 peptides within each V-J. Welch's t-statistics and random forest reduced fewer than 550 V-J features to around 14, which were used in a naive Bayes classifier (R e1071). TCRdb reran the public reads through fastp at Q25 and MiXCR, keeping productive beta chains. Records with the same CDR3 protein are collapsed into one entry carrying the most frequent genes and DNA. None of the V and J calls come from the authors' own analysis; TCRdb made them. For this sample there are around 520,000 distinct CDR3 sequences; 14% appear just once. The top ten clonotypes cover 14% of the sample.

The CDR3 contains 15 residues, cysteine and phenylalanine counted. Here the CDR3 DNA is all that survives: 45 bases in frame from base 1. The V and J ends are trimmed by 6 bases and 0 bases, leaving 12 bases between them. The germline V gene sets CDR1 to MDHEN and CDR2 to SYDVKM. The record originates from a study of T cells in Graves' hyperthyroidism and ophthalmopathy (dated by TCRdb to 2018 to 2020). At the level of the whole study: Peripheral blood samples were taken at the time of initial diagnosis, prior to any treatment. The study also compared thyroid tissue and blood T-cell repertoires from 5 to 7 Graves' hyperthyroidism patients. The 75 to 100 discovery patients were randomly divided into training and test sets at a 7:3 ratio. Once sampling was done, hyperthyroidism patients were given methimazole at a starting dose of 30 mg daily, whereas ophthalmopathy patients were given high-dose intravenous methylprednisolone. The paper describes TCR Vbeta CDR3 sequencing of some 130 peripheral blood samples, made up of some 42 ophthalmopathy patients, 70 to 75 hyperthyroidism patients and 17 progressor patients. TCR V-J signatures able to tell the groups apart were searched for in a discovery cohort of some 97 patients, of whom approximately 40 had Graves' ophthalmopathy and roughly 59 had stable Graves' hyperthyroidism. Prospective prediction of ophthalmopathy was tested in an independent validation cohort of approximately 19 hyperthyroidism patients and 17 patients who later progressed to ophthalmopathy. General conclusions and limits of the study: In validation, the model predicted progression to ophthalmopathy a median of about 6.8 months before onset, with approximately 70% sensitivity and more than 72% specificity. Sample size was not statistically predetermined, and investigators were not blinded to group allocation. Ophthalmopathy was separated from stable hyperthyroidism by a 13 V-J signature model, with around 88% sensitivity and just over 81% specificity obtained in cross-validation and 80%/75% obtained in testing. Most expanded thyroid clonotypes (frequency above 0.001) were also detected in blood, suggesting blood repertoires may reflect thyroid immune responses.

A patient counted as having stable Graves' hyperthyroidism if no progression to ophthalmopathy occurred over 18 months of follow-up. The hyperthyroidism patients were between 18 and 65 years old and newly diagnosed, with a disease duration of less than 2 months. Patients with uncontrolled infections, other autoimmune diseases, pregnancy or lactation were excluded. Diagnoses relied on clinical symptoms, serum thyroxine and TRAb, thyroid ultrasound and orbital computed tomography. PBMCs were isolated from 8 to 10 ml of fresh peripheral blood by Ficoll-Paque density gradient centrifugation. Total RNA was extracted with Trizol reagent, and quality was checked on an Agilent 2100 Bioanalyzer.

Sequenced sample: blood. The sequence joins TRBV28 to TRBJ1-5, with the D gene not clear enough to name. This receptor was obtained from a woman between 40 and 50 years old with Graves' hyperthyroidism. The nucleotide sequence is TGTGCCAGCAGCCCCCACGTCCATAGCAATCAGCCCCAGCATTTT. It specifies CASSPHVHSNQPQHF. This CDR3, with the reference TRBV28 and TRBJ1-5 proteins standing in past its ends, gives the full variable domain DVKVTQSSRYLVKRTGEKVFLECVQDMDHENMFWYRQDPGLGLRLIYFSYDVKMKEKGDIPEGYSVSREKKERFSLILESASTNQTSMYLCASSPHVHSNQPQHFGDGTRLSIL.